This T cell receptor beta chain comes out of a study of T cell repertoires in cytomegalovirus infection (dated by TCRdb to the late 2010s). In terms of the full investigation: Alongside well-studied HLA-B-restricted epitopes, the peptide stimulations were aimed at recently identified HLA-C-restricted CMV epitopes, whose presentation resists viral immunomodulation. Donor HLA type was relevant to the analysis, because carriage of CMV infection together with the matching HLA type was indicated by public TCR beta signatures. Findings and caveats that apply to the study as a whole: The ex vivo response was dominated by HLA-C-restricted CMV-specific TCR beta clonotypes, and the single most frequent clonotype in two of eight donors was supplied by these HLA-C-restricted clonotypes. Carriers of CMV infection plus the relevant HLA type were discriminated by the cumulative frequency of public TCR beta family members in the study cohort and in an independent approximately 350-donor cohort.

The label giving this sample's treatment or condition can be read as: in vitro stimulation with specific CMV peptide epitopes to enrich CMV-specific T cells. Sequencing was performed on an Illumina HiSeq 1500. In TCRdb, the public reads were trimmed at Q25 with fastp and aligned with MiXCR, with productive beta chains retained. Identical CDR3 proteins give one entry, which carries the most common genes and DNA. The sample includes roughly 700,000 distinct CDR3 sequences, with approximately 33% observed a single time. The ten largest clones represent around a sixth of the sample. The germline V gene (reference sequence) specifies GTSNPN as CDR1 and SVGIG as CDR2. V is cut back by 1 base and J by 2 bases, with 2 bases in the junction unmatched. Measured from the cysteine to the phenylalanine, the CDR3 is 14 residues long. The sequence is cut down to CDR3 DNA, 42 bases in frame from base 1. On this clonotype itself: Its binding antigen is unknown. Base qualities are not at hand, and no much larger clone is one base apart.

The V gene is TRBV30 and the J gene is TRBJ1-5, and 7 junctional nucleotides match TRBD1. The sample consisted of cultured PBMCs, taken from culture after CMV antigen stimulation. The receptor's source is a human donor in good health (CMV status not recorded). Some clones in this sample may be carry-over from other donors' samples. The nucleotide sequence is TGTGCCTGGAGTGCAGGACAGGGCAATCAGCCCCAGCATTTT. This codes for CAWSAGQGNQPQHF.